Below, one T cell receptor (beta chain) is given with its context. Trimming removed 6 bases from V and 6 bases from J; junction bases left unmatched: 7. The germline CDR1 and CDR2 sequences are MNHEY and SMNVEV (reference sequence). The CDR3 consists of 15 residues. Survey-level immunoSEQ sequencing profiled the TCR beta repertoire. TCRdb's table, derived via immunoSEQ multiplex PCR, lists solely in-frame clones and lacks some. The sample lists 68,000 or so clones; about 94% were seen once. The clonotype was recovered from a middle-aged man with rheumatoid arthritis. This chain joins TRBV27 and TRBJ2-4; 11 positions agree with TRBD1. Source material: PBMCs. In nucleotides, the CDR3 is TGTGCCAGCAGCGCTGGGACAGGGGGAGGAAACATTCAGTACTTC. Its protein product is CASSAGTGGGNIQYF.